This T cell receptor beta chain was identified in a study of early T cells in non-severe SARS-CoV-2 infection. Across the whole study: The sequenced material was bulk RNA from unsorted whole blood, and its chains were unpaired. Study results and limitations: Database matching using VDJdb favored anti-spike CD8 responses, with private and CD4 specificities left missing.

V was clipped by 6 bases and J by 5 bases, with 7 bases between them. Germline V gene data show CDR1 as MDHEN and CDR2 as SYDVKM. This CDR3 region has 12 residues. Attachment of unique molecular identifiers to individual cDNA molecules was performed. In TCRdb, the 5' RACE reads were re-called with MiXCR into one record per CDR3 protein. The sample holds about 60,000 distinct CDR3 sequences, around an eighth seen once. This clonotype was recorded a few times. Its antigen is as yet unknown. The source is an adult who was a healthcare worker with PCR-confirmed SARS-CoV-2 infection or an uninfected control (not recorded which). Sequencing input: whole blood. The rearrangement links TRBV28 to TRBJ2-2; TRBD2 might be the D (5 bases). Here the CDR3 DNA reads TGTGCCAGCAGGCCGGGGACCGGGGAGCTGTTTTTT. Translated, it gives CASRPGTGELFF.